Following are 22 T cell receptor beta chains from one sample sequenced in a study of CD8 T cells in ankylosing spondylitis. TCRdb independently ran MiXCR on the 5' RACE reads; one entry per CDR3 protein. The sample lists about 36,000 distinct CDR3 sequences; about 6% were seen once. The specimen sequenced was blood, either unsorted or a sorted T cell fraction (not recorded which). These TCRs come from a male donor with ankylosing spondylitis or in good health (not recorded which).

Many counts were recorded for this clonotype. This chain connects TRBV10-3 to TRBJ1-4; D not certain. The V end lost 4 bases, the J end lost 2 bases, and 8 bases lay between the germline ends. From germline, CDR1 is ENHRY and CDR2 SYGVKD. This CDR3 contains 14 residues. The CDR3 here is CAISGTGTNEKLFF. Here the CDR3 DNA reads TGTGCCATCAGTGGAACGGGGACTAATGAAAAACTGTTTTTT.

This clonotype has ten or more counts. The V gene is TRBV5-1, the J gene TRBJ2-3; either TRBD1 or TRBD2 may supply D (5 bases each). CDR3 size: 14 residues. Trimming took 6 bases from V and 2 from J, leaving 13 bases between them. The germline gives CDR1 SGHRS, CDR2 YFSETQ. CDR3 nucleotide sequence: TGCGCCAGCACATGGGACCTCTCCACAGATACGCAGTATTTT. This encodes CASTWDLSTDTQYF.

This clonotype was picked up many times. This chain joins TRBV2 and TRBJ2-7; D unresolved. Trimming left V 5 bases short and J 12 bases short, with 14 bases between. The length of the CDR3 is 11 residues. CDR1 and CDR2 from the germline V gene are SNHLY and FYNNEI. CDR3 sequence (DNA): TGTGCCAGCAGTTACGACGGAGAACTGTACTTC. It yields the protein CASSYDGELYF.

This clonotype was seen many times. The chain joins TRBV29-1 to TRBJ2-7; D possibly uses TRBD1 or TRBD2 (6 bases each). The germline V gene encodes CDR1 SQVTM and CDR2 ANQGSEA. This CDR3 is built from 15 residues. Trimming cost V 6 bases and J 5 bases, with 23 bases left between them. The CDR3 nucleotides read TGCAGCGTCCGGGGTAGGGGGGCGAGAGTAAACGAGCAGTACTTC. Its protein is CSVRGRGARVNEQYF.

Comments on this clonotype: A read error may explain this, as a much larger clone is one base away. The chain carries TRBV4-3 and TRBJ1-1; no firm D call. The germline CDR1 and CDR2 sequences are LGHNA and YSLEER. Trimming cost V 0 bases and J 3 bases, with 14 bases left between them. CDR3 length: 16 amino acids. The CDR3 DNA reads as TGCGCCAGCAGCCAAGAGGTATCCACAGTGGACACTGAAGCTTTCTTT. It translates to CASSQEVSTVDTEAFF.

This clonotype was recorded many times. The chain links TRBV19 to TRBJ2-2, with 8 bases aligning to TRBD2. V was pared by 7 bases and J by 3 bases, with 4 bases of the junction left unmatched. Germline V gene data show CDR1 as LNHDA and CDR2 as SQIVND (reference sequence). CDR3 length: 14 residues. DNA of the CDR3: TGTGCCAGTAAGGCGGGGGGCGACACCGGGGAGCTGTTTTTT. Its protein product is CASKAGGDTGELFF.

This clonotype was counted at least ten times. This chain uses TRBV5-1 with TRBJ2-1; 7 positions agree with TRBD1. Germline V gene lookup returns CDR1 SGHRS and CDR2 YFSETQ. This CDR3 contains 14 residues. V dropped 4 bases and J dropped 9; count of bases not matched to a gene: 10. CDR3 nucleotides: TGCGCCAGCAGCGGCGTAACAGGGGTCCGTGAGCAGTTCTTC. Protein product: CASSGVTGVREQFF. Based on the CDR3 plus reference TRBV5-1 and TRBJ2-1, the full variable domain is KAGVTQTPRYLIKTRGQQVTLSCSPISGHRSVSWYQQTPGQGLQFLFEYFSETQRNKGNFPGRFSGRQFSNSRSEMNVSTLELGDSALYLCASSGVTGVREQFFGPGTRLTVL.

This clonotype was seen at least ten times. Here the CDR3 DNA reads TGTGCCAGCTCGGCAACTAGTCAACCTAGTACTACGCAGTATTTT. Its translation: CASSATSQPSTTQYF. The V gene is TRBV18, the J gene TRBJ2-3; a weak D match, TRBD2 (5 bases). Looked up from germline, CDR1 is KGHSH and CDR2 is LQKENI. V was clipped by 6 bases and J by 8 bases, with 21 bases between them. This CDR3 has 15 amino acids.

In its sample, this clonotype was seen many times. The CDR3 sequence is CASSFGAEREGEQYF. DNA of the CDR3: TGTGCCAGCAGCTTTGGGGCCGAACGGGAAGGCGAGCAGTACTTC. This chain uses TRBV11-3 with TRBJ2-7; TRBD1 or TRBD2 may be the D gene (5 bases each). The CDR3 has 15 residues. Germline V gene data show CDR1 as SGHNT and CDR2 as YENEEA. The V end lost 3 bases, the J end lost 6 bases, and 18 bases lay between the germline ends.

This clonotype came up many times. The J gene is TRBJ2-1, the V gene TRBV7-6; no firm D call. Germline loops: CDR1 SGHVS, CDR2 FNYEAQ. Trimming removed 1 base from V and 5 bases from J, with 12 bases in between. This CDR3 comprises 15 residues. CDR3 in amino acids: CASSLGWTPHNEQFF. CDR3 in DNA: TGTGCCAGCAGCTTAGGGTGGACGCCGCACAATGAGCAGTTCTTC.

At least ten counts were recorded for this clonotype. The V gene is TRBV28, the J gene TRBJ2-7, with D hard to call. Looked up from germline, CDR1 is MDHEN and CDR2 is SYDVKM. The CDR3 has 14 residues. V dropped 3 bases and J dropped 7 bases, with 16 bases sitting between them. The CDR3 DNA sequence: TGTGCCAGCAGTTTCTCGGACGCCGGGCGGGAGCAGTACTTC. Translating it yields CASSFSDAGREQYF.

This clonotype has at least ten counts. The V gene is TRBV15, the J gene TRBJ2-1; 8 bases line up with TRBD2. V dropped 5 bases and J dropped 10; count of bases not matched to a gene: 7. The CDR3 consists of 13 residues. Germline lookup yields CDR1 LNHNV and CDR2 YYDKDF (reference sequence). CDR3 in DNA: TGTGCCACCAGCGGCGGGAGGCTCCGGGAGCAGTTCTTC. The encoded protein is CATSGGRLREQFF.

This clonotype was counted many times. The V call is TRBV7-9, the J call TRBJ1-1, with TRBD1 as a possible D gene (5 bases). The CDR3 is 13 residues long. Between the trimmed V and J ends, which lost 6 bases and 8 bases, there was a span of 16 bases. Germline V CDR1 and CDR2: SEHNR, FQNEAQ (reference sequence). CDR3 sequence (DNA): TGTGCCAGCAGTCTAGCGGACACTAAAGAAGCTTTCTTT. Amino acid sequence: CASSLADTKEAFF.

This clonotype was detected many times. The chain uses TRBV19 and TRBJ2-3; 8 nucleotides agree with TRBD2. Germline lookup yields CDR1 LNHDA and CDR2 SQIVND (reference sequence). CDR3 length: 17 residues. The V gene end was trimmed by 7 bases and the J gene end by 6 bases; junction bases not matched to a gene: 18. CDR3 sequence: CASTKGIRSGSVDTQYF. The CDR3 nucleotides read TGTGCCAGTACTAAGGGGATTCGAAGCGGGAGTGTGGATACGCAGTATTTT.

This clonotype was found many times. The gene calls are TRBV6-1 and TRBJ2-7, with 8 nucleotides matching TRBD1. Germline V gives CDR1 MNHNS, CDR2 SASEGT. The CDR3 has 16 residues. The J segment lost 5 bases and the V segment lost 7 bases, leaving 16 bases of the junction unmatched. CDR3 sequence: CASKGLSGQGSHEQYF. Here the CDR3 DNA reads TGTGCCAGCAAAGGTTTATCCGGACAGGGTTCCCACGAGCAGTACTTC.

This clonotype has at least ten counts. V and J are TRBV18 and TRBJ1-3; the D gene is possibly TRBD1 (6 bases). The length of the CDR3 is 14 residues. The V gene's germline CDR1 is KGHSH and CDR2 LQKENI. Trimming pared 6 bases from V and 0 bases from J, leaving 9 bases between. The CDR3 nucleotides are TGTGCCAGCTCCGCGGACAGCTCTGGAAACACCATATATTTT. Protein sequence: CASSADSSGNTIYF. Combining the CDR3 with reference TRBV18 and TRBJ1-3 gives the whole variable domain NAGVMQNPRHLVRRRGQEARLRCSPMKGHSHVYWYRQLPEEGLKFMVYLQKENIIDESGMPKERFSAEFPKEGPSILRIQQVVRGDSAAYFCASSADSSGNTIYFGEGSWLTVV.

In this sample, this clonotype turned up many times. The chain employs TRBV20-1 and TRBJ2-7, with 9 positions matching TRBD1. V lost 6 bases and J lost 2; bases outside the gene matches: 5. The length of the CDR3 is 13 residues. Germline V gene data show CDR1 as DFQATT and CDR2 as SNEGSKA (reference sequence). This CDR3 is CSAGQGRTYEQYF. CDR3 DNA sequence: TGCAGTGCCGGACAGGGGCGAACCTACGAGCAGTACTTC.

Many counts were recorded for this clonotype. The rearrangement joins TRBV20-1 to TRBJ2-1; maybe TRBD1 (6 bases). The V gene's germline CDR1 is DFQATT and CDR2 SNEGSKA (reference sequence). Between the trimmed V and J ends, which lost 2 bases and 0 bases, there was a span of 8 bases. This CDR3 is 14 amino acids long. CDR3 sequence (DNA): TGCAGTGCTAGACAGGGGAACTCCTACAATGAGCAGTTCTTC. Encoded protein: CSARQGNSYNEQFF.

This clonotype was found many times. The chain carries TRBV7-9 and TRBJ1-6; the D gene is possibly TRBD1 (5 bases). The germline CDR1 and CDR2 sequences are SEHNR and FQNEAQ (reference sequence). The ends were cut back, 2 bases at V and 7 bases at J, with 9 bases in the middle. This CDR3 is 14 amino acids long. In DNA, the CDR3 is TGTGCCAGCAGCTTATTACAGGTCAATTCACCCCTCCACTTT. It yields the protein CASSLLQVNSPLHF.

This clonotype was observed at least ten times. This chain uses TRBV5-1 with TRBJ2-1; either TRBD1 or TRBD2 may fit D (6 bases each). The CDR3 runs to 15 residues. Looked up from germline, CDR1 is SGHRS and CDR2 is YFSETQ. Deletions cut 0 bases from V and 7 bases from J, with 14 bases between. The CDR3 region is CASSLAGAGRNEQFF. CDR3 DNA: TGCGCCAGCAGCTTGGCGGGGGCAGGGAGGAATGAGCAGTTCTTC.

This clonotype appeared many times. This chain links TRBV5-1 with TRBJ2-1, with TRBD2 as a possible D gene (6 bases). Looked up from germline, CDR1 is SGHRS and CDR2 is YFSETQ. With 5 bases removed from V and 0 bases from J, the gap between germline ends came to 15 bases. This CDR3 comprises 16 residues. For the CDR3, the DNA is TGCGCCAGCAGTTCGGGACTGCTGGACTCCTACAATGAGCAGTTCTTC. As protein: CASSSGLLDSYNEQFF.

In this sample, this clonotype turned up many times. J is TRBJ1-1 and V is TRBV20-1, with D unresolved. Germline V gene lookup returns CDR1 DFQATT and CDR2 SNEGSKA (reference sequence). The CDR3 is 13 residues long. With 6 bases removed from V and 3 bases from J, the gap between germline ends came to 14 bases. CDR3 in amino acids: CSASRDSDTEAFF. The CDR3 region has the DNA TGCAGTGCAAGTCGGGATTCTGACACTGAAGCTTTCTTT.